What follows is one TCR beta chain and its context. Its antigen is unidentified. The sample belongs to a study of cytomegalovirus exposure and HLA in healthy donors. Findings and limits, study-wide: In vitro confirmation showed three CMV-associated chains to be CMV antigen specific. Most sequenced TCRs were rare (though some public TCRs occurred in many donors). The authors enumerated around 150 TCR beta chains as linked to cytomegalovirus.

An approximately 130-subject validation cohort, separate from the approximately 690-subject first cohort, supplied the donors. Generated by immunoSEQ multiplex PCR, the TCRdb table keeps only in-frame clones and is missing some. The table shows 200,000 to 250,000 clones, with 70% to 90% occurring only once. Between the trimmed V and J ends, which lost 1 base and 1 base, there was a span of 11 bases. This CDR3 is built from 16 residues. Germline assignment: CDR1 LGHNA and CDR2 YNFKEQ. The sample taken for sequencing was PBMCs. The chain links TRBV4-2 to TRBJ2-1, with D perhaps TRBD1 (6 bases). The sequence was obtained from a woman under 30 in good health and CMV-seronegative. The CDR3 bases are TGTGCCAGCAGCCAAGTCGGTGGACAGTCCTACAATGAGCAGTTCTTC. As protein: CASSQVGGQSYNEQFF.